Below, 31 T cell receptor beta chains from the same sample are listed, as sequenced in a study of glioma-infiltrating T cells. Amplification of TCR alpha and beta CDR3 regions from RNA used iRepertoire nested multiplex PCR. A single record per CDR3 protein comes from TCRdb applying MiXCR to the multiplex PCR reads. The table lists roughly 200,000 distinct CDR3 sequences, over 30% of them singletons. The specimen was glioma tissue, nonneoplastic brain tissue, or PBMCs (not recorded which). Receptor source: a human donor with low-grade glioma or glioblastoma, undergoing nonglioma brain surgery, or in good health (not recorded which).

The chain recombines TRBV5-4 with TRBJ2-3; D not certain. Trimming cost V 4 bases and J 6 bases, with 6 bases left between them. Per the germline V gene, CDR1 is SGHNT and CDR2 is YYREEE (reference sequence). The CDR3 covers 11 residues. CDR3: CASSRQDTQYF. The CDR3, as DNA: TGTGCCAGCAGCCGTCAGGATACGCAGTATTTT.

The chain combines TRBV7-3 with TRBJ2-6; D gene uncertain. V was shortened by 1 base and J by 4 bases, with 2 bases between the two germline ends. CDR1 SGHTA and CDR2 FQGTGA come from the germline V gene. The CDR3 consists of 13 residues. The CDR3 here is CASSLNGANVLTF. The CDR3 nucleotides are TGTGCCAGCAGCTTAAACGGGGCCAACGTCCTGACTTTC. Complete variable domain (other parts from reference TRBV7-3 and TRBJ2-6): GAGVSQTPSNKVTEKGKYVELRCDPISGHTALYWYRQSLGQGPEFLIYFQGTGAADDSGLPNDRFFAVRPEGSVSTLKIQRTERGDSAVYLCASSLNGANVLTFGAGSRLTVL.

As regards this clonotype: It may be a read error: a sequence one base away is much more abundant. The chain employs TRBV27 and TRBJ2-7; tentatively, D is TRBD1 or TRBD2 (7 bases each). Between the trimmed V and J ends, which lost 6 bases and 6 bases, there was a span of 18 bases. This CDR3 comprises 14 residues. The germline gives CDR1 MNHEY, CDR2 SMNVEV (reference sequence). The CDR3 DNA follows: TGTGCCAGCAGACCAGGGGGAGGGCCTCGCGAGCAGTACTTC. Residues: CASRPGGGPREQYF.

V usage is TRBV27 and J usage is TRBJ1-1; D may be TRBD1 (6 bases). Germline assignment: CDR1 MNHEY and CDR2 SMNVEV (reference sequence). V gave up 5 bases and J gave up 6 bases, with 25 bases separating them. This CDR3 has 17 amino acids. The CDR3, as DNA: TGTGCCAGCAGTGAGGACAGAGGGGCAGGCATCGTCGCTGAAGCTTTCTTT. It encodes CASSEDRGAGIVAEAFF.

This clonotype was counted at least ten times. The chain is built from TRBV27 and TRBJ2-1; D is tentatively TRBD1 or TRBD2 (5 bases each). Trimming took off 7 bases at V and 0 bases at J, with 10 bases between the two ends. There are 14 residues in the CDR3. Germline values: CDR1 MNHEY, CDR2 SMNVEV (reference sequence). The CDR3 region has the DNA TGTGCCAGCACGGGGCTGAGCTCCTACAATGAGCAGTTCTTC. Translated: CASTGLSSYNEQFF.

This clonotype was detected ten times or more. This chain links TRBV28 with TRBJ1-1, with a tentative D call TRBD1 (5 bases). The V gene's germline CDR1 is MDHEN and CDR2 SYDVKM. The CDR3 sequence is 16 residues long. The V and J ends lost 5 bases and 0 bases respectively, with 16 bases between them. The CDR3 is CASSGKTGLMNTEAFF. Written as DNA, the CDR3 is TGTGCCAGCAGTGGGAAGACGGGACTGATGAACACTGAAGCTTTCTTT.

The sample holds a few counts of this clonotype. CDR3 amino acids: CASSRQGENTGELFF. The CDR3 DNA sequence: TGCGCCAGCAGCCGGCAGGGGGAGAACACCGGGGAGCTGTTTTTT. The chain uses TRBV4-1 and TRBJ2-2, with 7 bases that match TRBD1. V was pared by 4 bases and J by 1 base, with 3 bases of the junction left unmatched. The CDR3 spans 15 residues. The germline V gene has CDR1 MGHRA and CDR2 YSYEKL.

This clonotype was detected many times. DNA of the CDR3: TGCGCCAGCAGCCAAGGAATTCGGTGGCGGGCGGGGAAGAACACTGAAGCTTTCTTT. It codes for CASSQGIRWRAGKNTEAFF. V gene TRBV4-3 combines with J gene TRBJ1-1; D is undetermined. V lost 1 base to trimming and J lost 1 base, with 22 bases between them. The CDR3 extends over 19 amino acids. Germline loops: CDR1 LGHNA, CDR2 YSLEER.

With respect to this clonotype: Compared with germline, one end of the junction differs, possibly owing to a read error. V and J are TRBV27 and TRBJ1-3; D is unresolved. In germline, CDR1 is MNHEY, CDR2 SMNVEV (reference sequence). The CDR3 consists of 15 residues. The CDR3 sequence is CSSSLRAVPGNTIYF. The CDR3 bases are TGTTCCAGCAGTTTACGGGCAGTTCCTGGAAACACCATCTATTTT.

The CDR3 DNA follows: TGTGCCACCGCAGGGACAGATTACAATGAGCAGTTCTTC. Translation gives CATAGTDYNEQFF. The chain links TRBV24-1 to TRBJ2-1; 7 bases fit TRBD1. Losses at the gene ends were 9 bases for V and 4 bases for J; bases not matched to a gene: 5. This CDR3 is built from 13 residues. Germline values: CDR1 KGHDR, CDR2 SFDVKD.

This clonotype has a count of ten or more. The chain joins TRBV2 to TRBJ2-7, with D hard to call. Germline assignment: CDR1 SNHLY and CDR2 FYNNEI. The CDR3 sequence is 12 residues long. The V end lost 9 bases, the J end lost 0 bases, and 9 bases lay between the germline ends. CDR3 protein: CASGNPSYEQYF. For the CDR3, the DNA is TGTGCCAGTGGGAACCCCTCCTACGAGCAGTACTTC.

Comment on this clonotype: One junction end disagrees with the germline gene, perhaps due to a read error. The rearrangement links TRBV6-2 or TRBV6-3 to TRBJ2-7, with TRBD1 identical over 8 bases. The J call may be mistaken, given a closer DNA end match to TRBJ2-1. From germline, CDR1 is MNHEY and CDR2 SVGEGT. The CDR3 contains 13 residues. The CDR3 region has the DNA TGTGGCAGCAACGGACAGGGACGATACGAGCAGTTCTTC. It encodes CGSNGQGRYEQFF.

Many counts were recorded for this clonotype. CDR3 coding DNA: TGCGCCAGCAGCCATCTAGGACTGCTTCTGGGCAACGAGCAGTACTTC. Its translation: CASSHLGLLLGNEQYF. V and J are TRBV4-1 and TRBJ2-7; TRBD2 is a possible D gene (5 bases). Trimming removed 3 bases from V and 5 bases from J, with 20 bases in between. Looked up from germline, CDR1 is MGHRA and CDR2 is YSYEKL. The CDR3 has 16 amino acids.

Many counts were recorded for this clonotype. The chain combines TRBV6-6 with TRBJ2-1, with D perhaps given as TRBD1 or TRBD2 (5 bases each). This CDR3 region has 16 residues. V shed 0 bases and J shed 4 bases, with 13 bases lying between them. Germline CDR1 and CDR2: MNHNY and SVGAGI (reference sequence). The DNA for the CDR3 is TGTGCCAGCAGTTACTCGTCAGGGAGTTCGTACAATGAGCAGTTCTTC. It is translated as CASSYSSGSSYNEQFF.

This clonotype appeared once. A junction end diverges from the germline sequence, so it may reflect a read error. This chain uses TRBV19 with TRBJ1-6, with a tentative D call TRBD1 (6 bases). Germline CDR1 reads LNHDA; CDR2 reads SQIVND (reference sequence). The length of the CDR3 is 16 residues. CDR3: CASRTRQEIHNSHLHF. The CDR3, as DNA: TGTGCCAGTCGGACAAGACAGGAAATTCATAATTCACACCTCCACTTT.

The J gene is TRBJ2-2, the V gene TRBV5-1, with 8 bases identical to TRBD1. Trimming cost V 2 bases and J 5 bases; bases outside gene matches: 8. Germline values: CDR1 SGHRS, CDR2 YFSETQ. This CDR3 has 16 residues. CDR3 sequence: CASSFKDRVETGELFF. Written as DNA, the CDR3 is TGCGCCAGCAGCTTCAAGGACAGGGTAGAGACCGGGGAGCTGTTTTTT. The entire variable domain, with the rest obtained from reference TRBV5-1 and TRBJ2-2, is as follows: KAGVTQTPRYLIKTRGQQVTLSCSPISGHRSVSWYQQTPGQGLQFLFEYFSETQRNKGNFPGRFSGRQFSNSRSEMNVSTLELGDSALYLCASSFKDRVETGELFFGEGSRLTVL.

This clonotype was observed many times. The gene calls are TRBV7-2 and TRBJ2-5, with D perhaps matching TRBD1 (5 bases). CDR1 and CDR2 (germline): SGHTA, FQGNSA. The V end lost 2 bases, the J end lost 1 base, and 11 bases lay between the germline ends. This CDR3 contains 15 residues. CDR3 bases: TGTGCCAGCAGCTTACGAAGGGGCGCCCAAGAGACCCAGTACTTC. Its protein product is CASSLRRGAQETQYF.

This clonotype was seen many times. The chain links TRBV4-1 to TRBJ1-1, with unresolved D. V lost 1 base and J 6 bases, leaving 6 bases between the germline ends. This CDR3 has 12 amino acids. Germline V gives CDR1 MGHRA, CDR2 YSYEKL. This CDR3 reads CASSQVDSEAFF. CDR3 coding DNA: TGCGCCAGCAGCCAAGTGGACTCTGAAGCTTTCTTT.

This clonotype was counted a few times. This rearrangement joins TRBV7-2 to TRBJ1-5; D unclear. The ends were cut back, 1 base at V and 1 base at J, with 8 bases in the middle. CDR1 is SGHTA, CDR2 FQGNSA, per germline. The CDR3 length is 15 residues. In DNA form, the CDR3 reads TGTGCCAGCAGCTTAGGTGCGGGGAGCAATCAGCCCCAGCATTTT. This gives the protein CASSLGAGSNQPQHF. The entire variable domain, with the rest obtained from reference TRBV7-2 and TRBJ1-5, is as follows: GAGVSQSPSNKVTEKGKDVELRCDPISGHTALYWYRQSLGQGLEFLIYFQGNSAPDKSGLPSDRFSAERTGGSVSTLTIQRTQQEDSAVYLCASSLGAGSNQPQHFGDGTRLSIL.

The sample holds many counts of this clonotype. This CDR3 reads CASSGLTYEQYF. DNA for the CDR3: TGTGCCAGCTCAGGACTAACCTACGAGCAGTACTTC. V and J are TRBV28 and TRBJ2-7; a weak D match, TRBD2 (6 bases). The V end lost 8 bases, the J end lost 2 bases, and 10 bases lay between the germline ends. CDR3 size: 12 residues. Germline CDR1 is MDHEN and CDR2 is SYDVKM.

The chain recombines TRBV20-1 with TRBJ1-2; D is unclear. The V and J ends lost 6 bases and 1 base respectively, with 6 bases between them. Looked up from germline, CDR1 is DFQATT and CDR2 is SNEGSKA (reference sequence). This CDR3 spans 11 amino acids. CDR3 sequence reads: CSALDNYGYTF. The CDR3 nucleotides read TGCAGTGCCCTGGATAACTATGGCTACACCTTC.

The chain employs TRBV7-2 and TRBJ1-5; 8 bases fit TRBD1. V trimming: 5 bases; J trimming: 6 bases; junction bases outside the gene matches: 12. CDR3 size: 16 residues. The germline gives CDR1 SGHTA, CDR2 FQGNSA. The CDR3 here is CASSPAGAGGFQPQHF. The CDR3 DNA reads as TGTGCCAGCAGCCCTGCAGGTGCAGGGGGCTTTCAGCCCCAGCATTTT.

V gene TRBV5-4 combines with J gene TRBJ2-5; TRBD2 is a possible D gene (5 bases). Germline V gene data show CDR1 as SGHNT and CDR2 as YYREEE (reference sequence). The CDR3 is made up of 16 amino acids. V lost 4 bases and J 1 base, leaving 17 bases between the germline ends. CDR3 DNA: TGTGCCAGCAGCCCGGGGTCCAGTACCCTCCAAGAGACCCAGTACTTC. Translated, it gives CASSPGSSTLQETQYF. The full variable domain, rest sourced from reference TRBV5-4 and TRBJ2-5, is ETGVTQSPTHLIKTRGQQVTLRCSSQSGHNTVSWYQQALGQGPQFIFQYYREEENGRGNFPPRFSGLQFPNYSSELNVNALELDDSALYLCASSPGSSTLQETQYFGPGTRLLVL.

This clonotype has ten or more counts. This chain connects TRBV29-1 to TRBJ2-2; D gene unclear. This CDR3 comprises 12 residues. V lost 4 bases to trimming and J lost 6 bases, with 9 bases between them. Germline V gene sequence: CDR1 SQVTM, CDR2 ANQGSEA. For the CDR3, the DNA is TGCAGCGTTGTGGGTTGGGCCGGGGAGCTGTTTTTT. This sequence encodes CSVVGWAGELFF.

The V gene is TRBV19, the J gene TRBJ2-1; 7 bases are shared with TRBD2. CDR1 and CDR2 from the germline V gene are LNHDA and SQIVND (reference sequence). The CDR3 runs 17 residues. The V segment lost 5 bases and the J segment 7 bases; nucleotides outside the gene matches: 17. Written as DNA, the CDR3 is TGTGCCAGTAGTCCCCGGCCCGGGACGGGAGGAGAGAATGAGCAGTTCTTC. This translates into CASSPRPGTGGENEQFF. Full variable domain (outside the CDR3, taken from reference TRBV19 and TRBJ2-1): DGGITQSPKYLFRKEGQNVTLSCEQNLNHDAMYWYRQDPGQGLRLIYYSQIVNDFQKGDIAEGYSVSREKKESFPLTVTSAQKNPTAFYLCASSPRPGTGGENEQFFGPGTRLTVL.

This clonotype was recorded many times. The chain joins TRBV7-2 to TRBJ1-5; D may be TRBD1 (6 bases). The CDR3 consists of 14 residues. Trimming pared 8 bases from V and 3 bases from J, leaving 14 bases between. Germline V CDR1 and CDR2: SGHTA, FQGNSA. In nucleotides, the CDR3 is TGTGCCAGCGGCGGGGGGGCGGTCAATCAGCCCCAGCATTTT. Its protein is CASGGGAVNQPQHF.

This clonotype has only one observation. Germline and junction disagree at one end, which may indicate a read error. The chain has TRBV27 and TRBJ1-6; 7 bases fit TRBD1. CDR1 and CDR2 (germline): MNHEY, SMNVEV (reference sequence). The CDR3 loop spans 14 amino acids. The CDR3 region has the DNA TGTGCCAGCAGTGTCCGGGACAGAAATTCACACCTCCACTTT. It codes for CASSVRDRNSHLHF.

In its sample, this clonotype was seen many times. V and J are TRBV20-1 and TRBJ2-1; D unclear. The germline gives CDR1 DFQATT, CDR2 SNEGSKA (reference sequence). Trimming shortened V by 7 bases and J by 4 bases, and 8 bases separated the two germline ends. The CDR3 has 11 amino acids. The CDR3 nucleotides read TGCAGTGTGTTGGGGTACAATGAGCAGTTCTTC. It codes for CSVLGYNEQFF.

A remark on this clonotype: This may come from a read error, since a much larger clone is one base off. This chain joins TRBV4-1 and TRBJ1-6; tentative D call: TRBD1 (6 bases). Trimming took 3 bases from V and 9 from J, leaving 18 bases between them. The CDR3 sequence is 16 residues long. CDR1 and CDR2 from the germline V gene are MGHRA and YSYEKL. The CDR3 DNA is TGCGCCAGCAGCCATCCCAGACAGGACCGAATTTCACCCCTCCACTTT. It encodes CASSHPRQDRISPLHF.

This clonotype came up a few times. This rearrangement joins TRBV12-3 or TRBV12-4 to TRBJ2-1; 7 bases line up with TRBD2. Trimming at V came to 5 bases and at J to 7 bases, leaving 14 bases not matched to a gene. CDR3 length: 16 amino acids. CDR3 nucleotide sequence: TGTGCCAGCAGTACAGTGGGAGGCGGGAGCGGAAATGAGCAGTTCTTC. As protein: CASSTVGGGSGNEQFF.

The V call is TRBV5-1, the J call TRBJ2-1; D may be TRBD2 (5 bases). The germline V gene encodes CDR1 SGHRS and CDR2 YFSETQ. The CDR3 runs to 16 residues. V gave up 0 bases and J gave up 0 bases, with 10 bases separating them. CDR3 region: CASSLGGLSSYNEQFF. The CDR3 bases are TGCGCCAGCAGCTTGGGAGGGTTAAGCTCCTACAATGAGCAGTTCTTC.